Following are 17 T cell receptor beta chains from one sample sequenced in a study of T cell changes during pregnancy in multiple sclerosis. The table came from immunoSEQ multiplex PCR; TCRdb's copy has only in-frame clones and leaves some out. Among some 140,000 clones listed, about 96% were seen once. The material was peripheral blood, obtained after pregnancy. Receptors were obtained from a female donor with multiple sclerosis, enrolled in a pregnancy study.

This sequence joins TRBV25-1 and TRBJ2-7; tentative D call: TRBD2 (6 bases). CDR3 size: 13 residues. V lost 3 bases to trimming and J lost 7 bases, with 13 bases between them. Per germline, CDR1 MGHDK and CDR2 SYGVNS. The CDR3 nucleotides read TGTGCCAGCAGTGAGGCGGGGCCCTGGGAGCAGTACTTC. Encoded protein: CASSEAGPWEQYF.

The rearrangement links TRBV2 to TRBJ2-3, with TRBD1 matching over 9 bases. V lost 7 bases to trimming and J lost 2 bases; unmatched junction nucleotides: 4. CDR1 and CDR2 from the germline V gene are SNHLY and FYNNEI. This CDR3 contains 14 residues. In DNA form, the CDR3 reads TGTGCCAGCAACACAGGGGGCTTCACAGATACGCAGTATTTT. Protein product: CASNTGGFTDTQYF.

This clone was seen just once. The V and J genes are TRBV30 and TRBJ1-1; no clear D. From germline, CDR1 is GTSNPN and CDR2 SVGIG (reference sequence). The CDR3 runs 12 residues. V was trimmed by 0 bases and J by 8 bases, leaving 10 bases between them. CDR3 residues: CAWSVEGSEAFF. CDR3 nucleotides: TGTGCCTGGAGTGTGGAGGGCTCGGAAGCTTTCTTT.

The V and J genes are TRBV29-1 and TRBJ2-1, with 8 bases matching TRBD2. CDR3 size: 14 residues. The V gene's germline CDR1 is SQVTM and CDR2 ANQGSEA. J lost 7 bases, V lost 6 bases, and 11 bases had no gene match. Here the CDR3 DNA reads TGCAGCGTCGCCTATAGCGGGAATTTGAATGAGCAGTTCTTC. This codes for CSVAYSGNLNEQFF.

This chain joins TRBV2 and TRBJ1-1, with D tentatively TRBD1 (5 bases). The V gene's germline CDR1 is SNHLY and CDR2 FYNNEI. This CDR3 is 10 amino acids long. The V end lost 6 bases, the J end lost 11 bases, and 10 bases lay between the germline ends. CDR3 region: CASRQGSAFF. The CDR3 nucleotides are TGTGCCAGCAGGCAGGGTTCGGCTTTCTTT.

The gene calls are TRBV11-3 and TRBJ2-2; TRBD2 might be the D (6 bases). V lost 6 bases to trimming and J lost 1 base, with 12 bases between them. The germline V gene encodes CDR1 SGHNT and CDR2 YENEEA. This CDR3 has 15 residues. CDR3 in DNA: TGTGCCAGCAGTGGCGGGACGGTGAACACCGGGGAGCTGTTTTTT. This gives the protein CASSGGTVNTGELFF.

This chain joins TRBV29-1 and TRBJ1-5; no clear D. Trimming left V 4 bases short and J 11 bases short, with 15 bases between. The CDR3 has 12 residues. Germline V CDR1 and CDR2: SQVTM, ANQGSEA. The CDR3 protein is CSVVLVNGAQHF. The CDR3 DNA is TGCAGCGTTGTTTTAGTAAACGGAGCCCAGCATTTT. Full variable domain (missing parts from reference TRBV29-1 and TRBJ1-5): SAVISQKPSRDICQRGTSLTIQCQVDSQVTMMFWYRQQPGQSLTLIATANQGSEATYESGFVIDKFPISRPNLTFSTLTVSNMSPEDSSIYLCSVVLVNGAQHFGDGTRLSIL.

V and J are TRBV29-1 and TRBJ2-3, with D hard to call. The CDR3 has 18 amino acids. Between the trimmed V and J ends, which lost 0 bases and 0 bases, there was a span of 19 bases. Germline CDR1 SQVTM, CDR2 ANQGSEA. The CDR3 reads CSVEDLYSATASTDTQYF. The CDR3 region has the DNA TGCAGCGTTGAAGATCTGTATTCGGCGACTGCTAGCACAGATACGCAGTATTTT.

This chain links TRBV19 with TRBJ1-5; maybe TRBD1 (6 bases). CDR1 is LNHDA, CDR2 SQIVND, per germline (reference sequence). The CDR3 runs 18 residues. V was shortened by 3 bases and J by 0 bases, with 18 bases between the two germline ends. The chain's CDR3 is CASSIGRTALGSNQPQHF. As DNA, the CDR3 is TGTGCCAGTAGTATCGGCCGGACAGCACTCGGTAGCAATCAGCCCCAGCATTTT.

This sequence joins TRBV29-1 and TRBJ2-3; TRBD2 matches 8 bases. V shed 6 bases, J shed 2 bases, and the junction held 7 bases outside the gene matches. Germline V gene data show CDR1 as SQVTM and CDR2 as ANQGSEA. The CDR3 loop spans 14 amino acids. Here the CDR3 DNA reads TGCAGCGTAAGTCTAGCGGGTCACACAGATACGCAGTATTTT. This codes for CSVSLAGHTDTQYF.

The chain recombines TRBV7-2 with TRBJ2-7, with D perhaps TRBD2 (5 bases). Trimming removed 5 bases at V and 3 bases at J, with 11 bases between. Germline CDR1 SGHTA, CDR2 FQGNSA. CDR3 size: 13 residues. CDR3 in amino acids: CASSLRELYEQYF. DNA for the CDR3: TGTGCCAGCAGCCTCCGGGAACTCTACGAGCAGTACTTC.

This chain joins TRBV27 and TRBJ2-1; the D gene is possibly TRBD2 (6 bases). V shed 3 bases and J shed 8 bases, with 14 bases lying between them. The CDR3 is 14 residues long. CDR1 is MNHEY, CDR2 SMNVEV, per germline (reference sequence). The CDR3: CASSFWRDGDEQFF. Here the CDR3 DNA reads TGTGCCAGCAGTTTCTGGCGGGATGGTGATGAGCAGTTCTTC.

The chain has TRBV5-1 and TRBJ2-2; TRBD2 might be the D (6 bases). The CDR3 is 17 residues long. Germline V gene lookup returns CDR1 SGHRS and CDR2 YFSETQ. The V and J ends lost 3 bases and 0 bases respectively, with 15 bases between them. CDR3 sequence: CASSSLGGGANTGELFF. The CDR3 DNA sequence: TGCGCCAGCAGCTCCCTGGGGGGAGGCGCGAACACCGGGGAGCTGTTTTTT.

The rearrangement links TRBV2 to TRBJ2-7; TRBD2 might be the D (5 bases). The CDR3 covers 13 residues. V dropped 7 bases and J dropped 4 bases, with 14 bases sitting between them. Germline assignment: CDR1 SNHLY and CDR2 FYNNEI. Here the CDR3 DNA reads TGTGCCAGCATCGTGGGAGAAGCGTACGAGCAGTACTTC. This translates into CASIVGEAYEQYF.

V and J are TRBV6-9 and TRBJ1-5; 8 positions agree with TRBD1. The CDR3 is made up of 14 amino acids. Germline lookup yields CDR1 MNHGY and CDR2 SVAAGI. V shed 9 bases, J shed 5 bases, and the junction held 9 bases outside the gene matches. This chain's CDR3 is CARRQGLRDQPQHF. CDR3 nucleotides: TGTGCCAGAAGACAGGGGCTCAGAGATCAGCCCCAGCATTTT.

The rearrangement uses TRBV7-9 and TRBJ2-7; D gene unclear. From germline, CDR1 is SEHNR and CDR2 FQNEAQ (reference sequence). Trimming took off 5 bases at V and 5 bases at J, with 4 bases between the two ends. The CDR3 runs 10 residues. CDR3 in amino acids: CASSPDEQYF. Written as DNA, the CDR3 is TGTGCCAGCAGCCCCGACGAGCAGTACTTC.

This clone was detected once. V usage is TRBV7-9 and J usage is TRBJ2-3, with 9 bases aligning to TRBD1. The ends lost 1 base at V and 2 bases at J; junction bases unmatched: 7. The CDR3 extends over 17 amino acids. Germline values: CDR1 SEHNR, CDR2 FQNEAQ (reference sequence). CDR3 protein: CASSLGRTGASTDTQYF. The CDR3 DNA follows: TGTGCCAGCAGCTTAGGGAGGACAGGGGCTTCCACAGATACGCAGTATTTT.